This TCR beta chain is drawn from a study of T cells in Graves' hyperthyroidism and ophthalmopathy. Any patient presenting with uncontrolled infection, other autoimmune disease, pregnancy or lactation was left out. Source material for PBMCs was more than 7.5 ml fresh peripheral blood. Study observations and caveats: Most expanded thyroid clonotypes above 0.001 recurred in blood. Using 13 V-J features, a model discriminated ophthalmopathy from stable hyperthyroidism.

At least ten counts were recorded for this clonotype. Its antigen is not known. CDR1 is SEHNR and CDR2 is FQNEAQ in the germline V gene (reference sequence). CDR3 length: 15 amino acids. After removal of 5 bases from V and 2 bases from J, the junction contained 5 bases not matched to a gene. It was RNA transcripts that yielded the amplified TCR beta CDR3 regions. A first-round RT-PCR of the TCR CDR3 used the HTBI primer set. TCRdb used MiXCR to reprocess the multiplex PCR reads, holding one entry per CDR3 protein. Among roughly 300,000 distinct CDR3 sequences listed, around 23% were seen once. Sample: blood. The chain uses TRBV7-9 and TRBJ2-7; TRBD2 matches 11 bases. The source is a woman in her 50s with Graves' hyperthyroidism. The CDR3 sequence: CASSQGTSGTYEQYF. The CDR3 DNA is TGTGCCAGCAGCCAGGGGACTAGCGGAACCTACGAGCAGTACTTC.